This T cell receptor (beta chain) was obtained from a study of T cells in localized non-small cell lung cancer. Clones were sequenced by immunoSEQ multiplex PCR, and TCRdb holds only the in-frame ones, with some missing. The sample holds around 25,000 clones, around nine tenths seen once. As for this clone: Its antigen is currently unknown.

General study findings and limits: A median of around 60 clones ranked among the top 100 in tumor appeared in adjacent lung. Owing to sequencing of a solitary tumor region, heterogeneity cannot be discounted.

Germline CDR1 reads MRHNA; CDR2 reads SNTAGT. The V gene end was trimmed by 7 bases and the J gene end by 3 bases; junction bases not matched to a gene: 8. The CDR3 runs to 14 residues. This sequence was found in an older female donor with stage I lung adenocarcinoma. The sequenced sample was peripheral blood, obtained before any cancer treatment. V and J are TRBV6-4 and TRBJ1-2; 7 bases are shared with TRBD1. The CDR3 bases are TGTGCCAGCACCCCAACTCAGGGGGACTATGGCTACACCTTC. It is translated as CASTPTQGDYGYTF.